This T cell receptor beta chain was sequenced during a study of metastatic and nonmetastatic thyroid tumors. For the study at large: Across peripheral blood and tumor or nodule tissue samples taken from malignant and benign thyroid patients, the repertoires were compared with one another. Broader study findings: Across blood and tumor, TCR beta diversity in malignant thyroid tumors was reportedly significantly higher than in benign nodules.

Each patient went into thyroid surgery without having received any treatment. In this sample, this clone turned up a few times. Its antigen is not identified. Germline-derived CDR1 and CDR2 are MDHEN and SYDVKM. V shed 8 bases, J shed 5 bases, and the junction held 9 bases outside the gene matches. The CDR3 totals 15 residues. Under the authors' procedure: A distant-metastasis classifier for papillary thyroid cancer was built using CDR3 differences across clinicopathological groups. TCRdb ran MiXCR on the PCR reads. These V and J calls rely on TCRdb rather than the paper's analysis. The data contain under 75,000 clones, about 17% of them singletons.

The chain couples TRBV28 to TRBJ2-7, with 13 positions matching TRBD2. This receptor was identified in a female donor with papillary thyroid cancer or a benign thyroid nodule (not recorded which). Some clones in this sample may be carry-over from other donors' samples. Sequenced sample: blood. In DNA form, the CDR3 reads TGTGCCAGCTCCTCACTAGCGGGAGGGAGGAACGAGCAGTACTTC. It is translated as CASSSLAGGRNEQYF.